A selection of T cell receptor beta chains follows, all from one sample in a study of blood T cell repertoires in COVID-19. Generated by immunoSEQ multiplex PCR, the TCRdb table keeps only in-frame clones and is missing some. The profile shows about 130,000 clones, roughly four fifths of them singletons. The sample comprised PBMCs or T cells enriched from blood (not recorded which). These receptor sequences come from a man between 40 and 49 years old with acute COVID-19. Both conserved end residues are part of each CDR3. The order of the fields is J gene, V gene, D gene, clone size, CDR3 protein, CDR3 DNA. The D gene is left open where the match is weak. Size is stated for part of the rows, as once, few or many counts, or as a class when the clone is expanded.

>TRBJ2-1|TRBV28|TRBD1|NA
CASSVGTGEYNEQFF
TGTGCCAGCAGTGTCGGGACAGGGGAATACAATGAGCAGTTCTTC
>TRBJ1-3|TRBV14|NA|few
CASSPAGLSSGNTIYF
TGTGCCAGCAGCCCGGCAGGTCTCAGCTCTGGAAACACCATATATTTT
>TRBJ2-1|TRBV11-1|NA|NA
CASSSGFTYNEQFF
TGTGCCAGCAGCTCGGGATTTACCTACAATGAGCAGTTCTTC
>TRBJ1-4|TRBV2|NA|NA
CASSREAEKLFF
TGTGCCAGCAGCAGGGAGGCCGAAAAACTGTTTTTT
>TRBJ2-7|TRBV27|NA|NA
CASSEGIRAPGEQYF
TGTGCCAGCAGCGAAGGTATCAGGGCACCGGGTGAGCAGTACTTC
>TRBJ2-3|TRBV14|TRBD2|NA
CASSPAASGRTDTQYF
TGTGCCAGCAGCCCGGCTGCTAGCGGGAGGACAGATACGCAGTATTTT
>TRBJ2-1|TRBV7-3|NA|NA
CASSLAGISYNEQFF
TGTGCCAGCAGCTTAGCGGGAATATCCTACAATGAGCAGTTCTTC
>TRBJ2-7|TRBV21-1|NA|NA
CASILLYEQYF
TGTGCCAGCATCTTATTGTACGAGCAGTACTTC
>TRBJ2-2|TRBV9|NA|NA
CASSVTGKGTGELFF
TGTGCCAGCAGCGTAACGGGGAAGGGCACCGGGGAGCTGTTTTTT
>TRBJ1-2|TRBV3-1/TRBV3-2|NA|NA
CASSQGPAAYGYTF
TGTGCCAGCAGCCAAGGACCAGCGGCCTATGGCTACACCTTC
>TRBJ2-1|TRBV28|TRBD1|NA
CASSTFPGQGRTQFF
TGTGCCAGCAGCACATTTCCGGGACAGGGTAGGACTCAGTTCTTC
>TRBJ1-2|TRBV28|TRBD1|NA
CASSSPGQGSGYTF
TGTGCCAGCAGTTCACCGGGACAGGGCTCTGGCTACACCTTC
>TRBJ2-7|TRBV9|NA|NA
CASSVDGDEQYF
TGTGCCAGCAGCGTTGACGGAGACGAGCAGTACTTC
>TRBJ2-5|TRBV19|TRBD1|NA
CASSPGQGSRETQYF
TGTGCCAGTAGTCCGGGACAGGGGTCGCGAGAGACCCAGTACTTC
>TRBJ2-1|TRBV6-5|TRBD2|NA
CASHDSGRARNEQFF
TGTGCCAGCCACGACAGCGGGAGGGCTCGAAATGAGCAGTTCTTC
>TRBJ2-1|TRBV27|TRBD1|NA
CASSSPGQGWRDEQFF
TGTGCCAGCAGTTCCCCGGGACAGGGGTGGCGTGATGAGCAGTTCTTC
>TRBJ2-3|TRBV3-1/TRBV3-2|TRBD2|NA
CASSQGGLAVTDTQYF
TGTGCCAGCAGCCAAGGGGGACTAGCGGTCACAGATACGCAGTATTTT
>TRBJ1-5|TRBV2|NA|NA
CASSTVPNQPQHF
TGTGCCAGCTCTACGGTTCCCAATCAGCCCCAGCATTTT
>TRBJ2-5|TRBV18|NA|NA
CASSPDLARTYQETQYF
TGTGCCAGCTCACCAGACTTGGCCAGGACTTACCAAGAGACCCAGTACTTC
>TRBJ2-7|TRBV7-9|TRBD2|NA
CASSFRREVDEQYF
TGTGCCAGCAGCTTTAGGCGGGAGGTCGACGAGCAGTACTTC
>TRBJ2-1|TRBV3-1/TRBV3-2|NA|NA
CASSQSKEVYNEQFF
TGTGCCAGCAGCCAATCTAAGGAGGTGTACAATGAGCAGTTCTTC
>TRBJ2-5|TRBV3-1/TRBV3-2|TRBD1|NA
CASNGQGQGETQYF
TGTGCCAGCAACGGACAGGGGCAGGGGGAGACCCAGTACTTC
>TRBJ2-7|TRBV18|TRBD2|NA
CASSSLAGAYEQYF
TGTGCCAGCTCATCACTAGCGGGGGCCTACGAGCAGTACTTC
>TRBJ2-7|TRBV28|NA|NA
CASMLSGGGEQYF
TGTGCCAGCATGCTCAGCGGAGGCGGCGAGCAGTACTTC
>TRBJ1-6|TRBV28|TRBD1|NA
CASSLDGTGALQVHF
TGTGCCAGCAGTTTGGACGGGACAGGGGCCCTGCAGGTCCACTTT
>TRBJ2-7|TRBV19|TRBD2|NA
CASSAGAYEQYF
TGTGCCAGTAGTGCGGGGGCCTACGAGCAGTACTTC
>TRBJ2-5|TRBV27|TRBD2|NA
CASSLRLAEETQYF
TGTGCCAGCAGTTTAAGACTAGCGGAAGAGACCCAGTACTTC
>TRBJ2-2|TRBV4-2|NA|NA
CASRRSQGYDTGELFF
TGTGCCAGCAGACGCTCTCAGGGGTACGACACCGGGGAGCTGTTTTTT
>TRBJ1-1|TRBV6-6|NA|once
CASFLLNTEAFF
TGTGCCAGCTTCCTTCTGAACACTGAAGCTTTCTTT
>TRBJ1-2|TRBV6-5|TRBD1|NA
CASSYSGQGNYGYTF
TGTGCCAGCAGTTACTCGGGACAGGGAAACTATGGCTACACCTTC
>TRBJ1-5|TRBV19|TRBD1|NA
CASSKGAAGNQPQHF
TGTGCCAGTAGTAAGGGGGCGGCCGGCAATCAGCCCCAGCATTTT
>TRBJ2-2|TRBV5-4|TRBD1|NA
CASSLPRGQGNTGELFF
TGTGCCAGCAGCTTGCCGCGAGGACAGGGGAACACCGGGGAGCTGTTTTTT
>TRBJ2-7|TRBV3-1/TRBV3-2|NA|NA
CASSLPSSSRNEQYF
TGTGCCAGCAGCCTTCCTAGTTCCTCGCGTAACGAGCAGTACTTC
>TRBJ2-2|TRBV12-2|NA|NA
CASRPPIFDRAAGELFF
TGTGCAAGTCGCCCCCCGATTTTTGACAGGGCGGCCGGGGAGCTGTTTTTT
>TRBJ2-1|TRBV19|NA|NA
CASSAYNEQFF
TGTGCCAGTTCCGCGTACAATGAGCAGTTCTTC
>TRBJ2-3|TRBV28|TRBD2|NA
CASSPRTRTDTQYF
TGTGCCAGCAGTCCTCGGACTAGAACAGATACGCAGTATTTT
>TRBJ2-5|TRBV19|TRBD1|NA
CASSLGTGGETQYF
TGTGCCAGTAGTCTCGGGACAGGTGGAGAGACCCAGTACTTC
>TRBJ1-5|TRBV19|TRBD1|NA
CASLANGGGNNQPQHF
TGTGCCAGCCTCGCGAATGGAGGGGGCAACAATCAGCCCCAGCATTTT
>TRBJ1-4|TRBV28|NA|NA
CASSYPQGATNEKLFF
TGTGCCAGCAGTTACCCCCAGGGCGCAACTAATGAAAAACTGTTTTTT
>TRBJ1-5|TRBV6-1|NA|NA
CASSEGRGNQPQHF
TGTGCCAGCAGTGAAGGAAGGGGTAATCAGCCCCAGCATTTT
>TRBJ2-1|TRBV7-3|TRBD2|NA
CASSLRGGTSANEQFF
TGTGCCAGCAGCTTACGAGGCGGGACTAGCGCCAATGAGCAGTTCTTC